The 32 T cell receptor beta chains listed next were all sequenced from one sample in a study of blood T cells in healthy people across ages. Using a J-beta primer mix together with a sample-barcoded 5' primer, a second PCR was run for 7 to 11 cycles. TCRdb reprocessed the 5' RACE reads with MiXCR, giving one entry per CDR3 protein. The table includes 1.5 million to 1.8 million distinct CDR3 sequences, approximately 42% detected once. The sample consisted of blood. All receptors derive from a woman younger than 30 in good health.

This clonotype was detected only a few times. This rearrangement joins TRBV4-3 to TRBJ2-7, with D unclear. With 5 bases removed from V and 2 bases from J, the gap between germline ends came to 16 bases. The germline CDR1 and CDR2 sequences are LGHNA and YSLEER. The CDR3 contains 15 residues. The CDR3 DNA sequence: TGCGCCAGCAGCTCCCGGCACTTAGGTGCCTACGAGCAGTACTTC. Amino acid sequence: CASSSRHLGAYEQYF.

With respect to this clonotype: One junction end does not reproduce the germline sequence, and a read error may be involved. The chain uses TRBV29-1 and TRBJ2-3, with TRBD2 matching 12 bases. Germline V gene lookup returns CDR1 SQVTM and CDR2 ANQGSEA. This CDR3 is built from 17 residues. This CDR3 reads CSVEGPRLAGAPNTQYF. The CDR3, as DNA: TGCAGCGTCGAAGGTCCCCGACTAGCGGGGGCCCCTAATACGCAGTATTTT.

As for this clonotype: Since a much larger clone is just one base distant, this may be a read error. The rearrangement joins TRBV12-3 or TRBV12-4 to TRBJ2-3, with a weak D call TRBD2 (5 bases). The CDR3 is 14 amino acids. Deletions cut 5 bases from V and 1 base from J, with 10 bases between. The CDR3 DNA follows: TGTGCCAGCAGTGCCCTTAGCGGCACAGATACGCAGTATTTT. Its translation is CASSALSGTDTQYF.

This clonotype occurred a few times. The genes are TRBV6-5 and TRBJ2-7; D remains unclear. The CDR3 has 15 amino acids. Looked up from germline, CDR1 is MNHEY and CDR2 is SVGAGI. V was clipped by 0 bases and J by 4 bases, with 13 bases between them. DNA for the CDR3: TGTGCCAGCAGTTACTCGGACCCCAGTGGGTACGAGCAGTACTTC. Protein product: CASSYSDPSGYEQYF.

The V call is TRBV20-1, the J call TRBJ2-7; D may be TRBD2 (5 bases). V was pared by 6 bases and J by 6 bases, with 15 bases between. Germline CDR1 and CDR2: DFQATT and SNEGSKA (reference sequence). The CDR3 contains 12 residues. Here the CDR3 reads CSAPPAGGEQYF. The CDR3 DNA sequence: TGCAGTGCCCCGCCGGCGGGTGGCGAGCAGTACTTC.

This clonotype was seen a handful of times. The CDR3 loop is CSARVLAGGKMYQETQYF. The CDR3 DNA is TGCAGTGCTAGAGTTCTAGCGGGAGGGAAGATGTACCAAGAGACCCAGTACTTC. The chain couples TRBV20-1 to TRBJ2-5, with 12 bases that match TRBD2. Looked up from germline, CDR1 is DFQATT and CDR2 is SNEGSKA (reference sequence). This CDR3 contains 18 residues. Trimming removed 1 base from V and 0 bases from J; junction bases left unmatched: 9.

V gene TRBV7-2 combines with J gene TRBJ1-4, with a weak D call TRBD1 (6 bases). The CDR3 has 13 residues. Germline V CDR1 and CDR2: SGHTA, FQGNSA. V lost 5 bases and J 7 bases, leaving 11 bases between the germline ends. The CDR3 sequence is CASSANRVEKLFF. The CDR3 nucleotides read TGTGCCAGCAGCGCAAACAGGGTTGAAAAACTGTTTTTT.

In its sample, this clonotype was seen a few times. This chain links TRBV5-1 with TRBJ2-5, with TRBD2 identical over 7 bases. Per the germline V gene, CDR1 is SGHRS and CDR2 is YFSETQ. The junction had 7 bases not matched to a gene; V was cut back by 4 bases and J by 1 base. CDR3 size: 15 residues. The CDR3 DNA is TGCGCCAGCAGCCAAGGGACTACTCTCCAAGAGACCCAGTACTTC. This sequence encodes CASSQGTTLQETQYF.

This clonotype came up a few times. This chain connects TRBV6-5 to TRBJ2-7; perhaps TRBD2 as D (6 bases). The CDR3 consists of 12 residues. With 5 bases removed from V and 12 bases from J, the gap between germline ends came to 17 bases. Germline CDR1 reads MNHEY; CDR2 reads SVGAGI. CDR3 DNA: TGTGCCAGCAGTGCGGGGTGGAACATTCGGTACTTC. Amino acids: CASSAGWNIRYF.

As to this clonotype: Since a much larger clone is just one base distant, this may be a read error. The V gene is TRBV7-2, the J gene TRBJ1-2; 8 nucleotides match TRBD1. Germline loops: CDR1 SGHTA, CDR2 FQGNSA. V shed 4 bases and J 4 bases; nucleotides not matched to a gene: 2. The CDR3 runs to 13 residues. CDR3 sequence (DNA): TGTGCCAGCAGCTCGGGACAGGCCTATGGCTACACCTTC. The encoded protein is CASSSGQAYGYTF.

This rearrangement joins TRBV30 to TRBJ1-1; D is perhaps TRBD1 (5 bases). V was shortened by 2 bases and J by 4 bases, with 11 bases between the two germline ends. Germline V gives CDR1 GTSNPN, CDR2 SVGIG (reference sequence). The CDR3 covers 13 residues. The CDR3 DNA reads as TGTGCCTGGAGTAAGGGGACGGGCACTGAAGCTTTCTTT. Translation gives CAWSKGTGTEAFF.

This clonotype was seen a handful of times. This sequence joins TRBV6-1 and TRBJ2-5; TRBD2 matches 13 bases. The CDR3 has 13 residues. Germline CDR1 MNHNS, CDR2 SASEGT. CDR3 sequence reads: CAAGTSGIETQYF. The CDR3 bases are TGTGCAGCCGGGACTAGCGGGATTGAGACCCAGTACTTC.

In this sample, this clonotype turned up a few times. The rearrangement uses TRBV3-1 and TRBJ2-3, with D possibly TRBD2 on 6 matching bases. CDR1 is LGHDT, CDR2 YNNKEL, per germline (reference sequence). The CDR3 has 15 amino acids. V was clipped by 3 bases and J by 5 bases, with 15 bases between them. The CDR3 DNA sequence: TGTGCCAGCAGCCATCAGGACTACCGGGGAGATACGCAGTATTTT. Translating it yields CASSHQDYRGDTQYF.

The rearrangement uses TRBV9 and TRBJ2-1, with TRBD2 as a possible D gene (6 bases). Per the germline V gene, CDR1 is SGDLS and CDR2 is YYNGEE. CDR3 length: 15 residues. V was shortened by 1 base and J by 2 bases, with 10 bases between the two germline ends. CDR3 amino acids: CASSVWGGAYNEQFF. The CDR3 nucleotides are TGTGCCAGCAGCGTATGGGGCGGGGCCTACAATGAGCAGTTCTTC.

The CDR3 coding sequence is TGTGCCAGCAGCGTAGGACCATACCAAGAGACCCAGTACTTC. Amino acid sequence: CASSVGPYQETQYF. The chain carries TRBV7-2 and TRBJ2-7; D remains ambiguous. The DNA end favors TRBJ2-5, so the J call may be wrong. This CDR3 is 14 amino acids long. CDR1 SGHTA and CDR2 FQGNSA come from the germline V gene.

This sequence joins TRBV7-8 and TRBJ2-1; D not certain. V lost 8 bases to trimming and J lost 3 bases, with 8 bases between them. This CDR3 region has 12 residues. CDR1 is SGHVS and CDR2 is FQNEAQ in the germline V gene. The CDR3 DNA reads TGTGCCAGCCTAGGCCTCTACAATGAGCAGTTCTTC. It yields the protein CASLGLYNEQFF.

The V call is TRBV28, the J call TRBJ2-1, with D possibly TRBD2 on 7 matching bases. Germline V gene lookup returns CDR1 MDHEN and CDR2 SYDVKM. The CDR3 loop spans 14 amino acids. V was shortened by 10 bases and J by 5 bases, with 18 bases between the two germline ends. The CDR3 spells CATISGGAHNEQFF. CDR3 sequence (DNA): TGTGCCACCATTTCGGGGGGCGCTCACAATGAGCAGTTCTTC.

The rearrangement links TRBV11-2 to TRBJ2-2, with 8 bases lining up with TRBD1. The CDR3 loop spans 16 amino acids. J lost 2 bases, V lost 5 bases, and 7 bases had no gene match. Germline V CDR1 and CDR2: SGHAT, FQNNGV. CDR3 residues: CASSSWTGSNTGELFF. DNA of the CDR3: TGTGCCAGCAGCAGCTGGACAGGGTCAAACACCGGGGAGCTGTTTTTT. The full variable domain, rest sourced from reference TRBV11-2 and TRBJ2-2, is EAGVAQSPRYKIIEKRQSVAFWCNPISGHATLYWYQQILGQGPKLLIQFQNNGVVDDSQLPKDRFSAERLKGVDSTLKIQPAKLEDSAVYLCASSSWTGSNTGELFFGEGSRLTVL.

This clonotype has more than one count but fewer than ten. V gene TRBV6-5 combines with J gene TRBJ2-2; 10 bases fit TRBD1. This CDR3 has 15 residues. Looked up from germline, CDR1 is MNHEY and CDR2 is SVGAGI. V dropped 4 bases and J dropped 5; count of bases not matched to a gene: 4. For the CDR3, the DNA is TGTGCCAGCAGTTTGGACAGGGGGGGAACCGGGGAGCTGTTTTTT. Its translation is CASSLDRGGTGELFF.

This clonotype showed up just a few times. This chain connects TRBV5-1 to TRBJ2-7; D call uncertain. The germline V and J ends were trimmed by 1 base and 0 bases, with 11 bases remaining between them. The CDR3 totals 15 residues. The germline gives CDR1 SGHRS, CDR2 YFSETQ. For the CDR3, the DNA is TGCGCCAGCAGCTTGCTGGGCAGGCACTCCTACGAGCAGTACTTC. Translating gives CASSLLGRHSYEQYF.

This clonotype has more than one count but fewer than ten. The chain has TRBV12-3 or TRBV12-4 and TRBJ1-5, with D tentatively TRBD1 (6 bases). The CDR3 consists of 15 residues. The V gene lost 7 bases and the J gene lost 0 bases, with 13 bases spanning the gap. Written as DNA, the CDR3 is TGTGCCAGCACACAGGGTGCTTCTAGCAATCAGCCCCAGCATTTT. Amino acids: CASTQGASSNQPQHF.

This clonotype has just a few counts. The V and J genes are TRBV6-2 or TRBV6-3 and TRBJ2-1, with 9 bases matching TRBD1. CDR3 length equals 16 residues. The germline V gene has CDR1 MNHEY and CDR2 SVGEGT. J lost 5 bases, V lost 3 bases, and 8 bases had no gene match. CDR3 loop: CASSYPAGTGNNEQFF. DNA of the CDR3: TGTGCCAGCAGTTATCCAGCGGGGACAGGGAACAATGAGCAGTTCTTC.

This chain joins TRBV2 and TRBJ2-7, with 11 bases that match TRBD2. Germline assignment: CDR1 SNHLY and CDR2 FYNNEI. The trim removed 7 bases at V and 7 bases at J, leaving 9 bases unmatched. There are 14 residues in the CDR3. CDR3 nucleotide sequence: TGTGCCAGCAAGCAACTAGCGGGAGTGGATGAGCAGTACTTC. Translated: CASKQLAGVDEQYF.

There are a few counts of this clonotype. The chain uses TRBV29-1 and TRBJ2-1, with D possibly being TRBD1 (6 bases). Germline values: CDR1 SQVTM, CDR2 ANQGSEA. CDR3 size: 14 residues. Trimming cost V 6 bases and J 0 bases, with 12 bases left between them. CDR3 sequence reads: CSVWTEHSYNEQFF. CDR3 nucleotide sequence: TGCAGCGTGTGGACAGAGCACTCCTACAATGAGCAGTTCTTC.

This clonotype was detected only a few times. The rearrangement links TRBV6-2 or TRBV6-3 to TRBJ2-1, with 7 bases lining up with TRBD2. Trimming removed 0 bases from V and 3 bases from J; junction bases left unmatched: 8. CDR1 is MNHEY, CDR2 SVGEGT, per germline. The CDR3 has 17 amino acids. The CDR3 region is CASSYSAGRALYNEQFF. DNA for the CDR3: TGTGCCAGCAGTTACTCTGCAGGGAGGGCTCTCTACAATGAGCAGTTCTTC.

This clonotype was seen many times. The genes are TRBV7-6 and TRBJ2-5, with TRBD1 matching over 8 bases. The germline gives CDR1 SGHVS, CDR2 FNYEAQ. The CDR3 consists of 18 residues. V gave up 1 base and J gave up 7 bases; unmatched junction bases: 17. The CDR3 DNA follows: TGTGCCAGCAGCTTAGTCTCAGGAGGACAGGGTCGTTTTGGGACCCAGTACTTC. Its translation is CASSLVSGGQGRFGTQYF.

This clonotype appeared a few times. The chain links TRBV3-1 to TRBJ2-7; D is undetermined. V lost 2 bases, J lost 5 bases, and 7 bases lay in between. CDR1 is LGHDT, CDR2 YNNKEL, per germline (reference sequence). This CDR3 spans 12 amino acids. CDR3 nucleotide sequence: TGTGCCAGCAGCCAATCCCGCCACGAGCAGTACTTC. As protein: CASSQSRHEQYF.

The chain uses TRBV7-9 and TRBJ1-1; no definite D call. CDR1 is SEHNR and CDR2 is FQNEAQ in the germline V gene (reference sequence). The CDR3 covers 12 residues. V was clipped by 7 bases and J by 0 bases, with 6 bases between them. CDR3 protein: CASNVVNTEAFF. The CDR3 nucleotides read TGTGCCAGCAACGTGGTGAACACTGAAGCTTTCTTT.

V and J are TRBV11-2 and TRBJ1-2; D possibly corresponds to TRBD1 (5 bases). CDR1 and CDR2 (germline): SGHAT, FQNNGV. This CDR3 is built from 13 residues. Trimming cost V 5 bases and J 7 bases, with 14 bases left between them. In DNA, the CDR3 is TGTGCCAGCAGCGCTATGGGGACGAGTGGCTACACCTTC. Amino acid sequence: CASSAMGTSGYTF.

The V gene is TRBV20-1, the J gene TRBJ2-1, with unresolved D. V lost 6 bases, J lost 4 bases, and 10 bases lay in between. CDR1 and CDR2 from the germline V gene are DFQATT and SNEGSKA (reference sequence). The CDR3 sequence is 12 residues long. Written as DNA, the CDR3 is TGCAGTGCCCCACCACAATACAATGAGCAGTTCTTC. As protein: CSAPPQYNEQFF.

This clonotype has a handful of counts. V is TRBV4-3 and J is TRBJ2-3, with D tentatively TRBD2 (6 bases). Germline loops: CDR1 LGHNA, CDR2 YSLEER. V shed 0 bases and J shed 1 base, with 14 bases lying between them. The CDR3 contains 17 residues. DNA for the CDR3: TGCGCCAGCAGCCAAGATTTGGTAGCGGTACGCACAGATACGCAGTATTTT. Encoded protein: CASSQDLVAVRTDTQYF.

As concerns this clonotype: At one end, the junction sequence differs from germline, possibly due to a read error. This sequence joins TRBV20-1 and TRBJ1-5; D gene uncertain. The CDR3 extends over 13 amino acids. Germline lookup yields CDR1 DFQATT and CDR2 SNEGSKA (reference sequence). CDR3 DNA: TGCAGTGCTAGAGCTTTTAGCAATCAGCCCCGGCATTTT. Amino acid sequence: CSARAFSNQPRHF.